Below, 20 T cell receptor beta chains from the same sample are listed, as sequenced in a study of blood T cell repertoires in COVID-19. Sequencing was performed with immunoSEQ multiplex PCR; in TCRdb, only in-frame clones are kept and a portion is missing. The sample consists of some 200,000 clones, 94% of them appearing once. Sequencing was done on a sample of peripheral blood. All receptors come from a young man with COVID-19, enrolled during active disease.

In regard to this clone: One junction end disagrees with the germline gene, perhaps due to a read error. The gene calls are TRBV19 and TRBJ1-2, with D possibly TRBD1 on 6 matching bases. Per germline, CDR1 LNHDA and CDR2 SQIVND (reference sequence). The CDR3 covers 13 residues. The CDR3 reads CASTPGADYGYTF. The CDR3 nucleotides read TGTGCAAGTACTCCAGGGGCAGACTATGGCTACACCTTC.

This clone was observed once. The CDR3 loop is CASSLQTSVSYEQYF. In DNA form, the CDR3 reads TGTGCCAGCAGCCTCCAGACTAGCGTCTCCTACGAGCAGTACTTC. The chain joins TRBV7-6 to TRBJ2-7; 8 nucleotides agree with TRBD2. CDR1 and CDR2 (germline): SGHVS, FNYEAQ. V lost 5 bases, J lost 0 bases, and 6 bases stayed unmatched. CDR3 length equals 15 residues.

V is TRBV7-9 and J is TRBJ1-1; 12 nucleotides agree with TRBD1. V was clipped by 5 bases and J by 6 bases; unmatched bases: 10. This CDR3 comprises 16 residues. Germline-derived CDR1 and CDR2 are SEHNR and FQNEAQ (reference sequence). CDR3 sequence: CASSLGPGQGAAEAFF. The CDR3 DNA is TGTGCCAGCAGCCTTGGACCGGGACAGGGGGCAGCTGAAGCTTTCTTT.

This chain uses TRBV19 with TRBJ2-1; TRBD2 matches at 7 bases. J was trimmed by 9 bases and V by 5 bases; bases with no gene match: 7. Looked up from germline, CDR1 is LNHDA and CDR2 is SQIVND (reference sequence). CDR3 size: 13 residues. CDR3 nucleotide sequence: TGTGCCAGTAGTCCAGGGACTACTGGTGAGCAGTTCTTC. This codes for CASSPGTTGEQFF.

The chain links TRBV9 to TRBJ2-2; a weak D match, TRBD2 (7 bases). The germline V gene has CDR1 SGDLS and CDR2 YYNGEE. V was clipped by 1 base and J by 4 bases, with 11 bases between them. This CDR3 is 15 amino acids long. The CDR3 coding sequence is TGTGCCAGCAGCGTACTAGGGGGGGGCACCGGGGAGCTGTTTTTT. It yields the protein CASSVLGGGTGELFF.

The rearrangement links TRBV25-1 to TRBJ2-7; 8 bases match TRBD1. Germline V CDR1 and CDR2: MGHDK, SYGVNS. V shed 1 base, J shed 2 bases, and the junction held 7 bases outside the gene matches. The CDR3 contains 16 residues. The CDR3 region has the DNA TGTGCCAGCAGTGAATTTGGGACAGGACTAACCTACGAGCAGTACTTC. It yields the protein CASSEFGTGLTYEQYF.

The rearrangement joins TRBV6-5 to TRBJ2-1, with 10 positions matching TRBD2. V was pared by 6 bases and J by 5 bases, with 7 bases of the junction left unmatched. The CDR3 runs 15 residues. Germline V gives CDR1 MNHEY, CDR2 SVGAGI. CDR3 residues: CASRLTSGADNEQFF. The CDR3 region has the DNA TGTGCCAGCAGGCTCACTAGCGGGGCTGACAATGAGCAGTTCTTC.

This chain uses TRBV2 with TRBJ2-3; 8 nucleotides agree with TRBD2. V lost 5 bases, J lost 0 bases, and 1 base stayed unmatched. This CDR3 has 14 residues. CDR1 and CDR2 (germline): SNHLY, FYNNEI. Here the CDR3 DNA reads TGTGCCAGCAGTCGGGGGGGGAGCACAGATACGCAGTATTTT. Its protein product is CASSRGGSTDTQYF.

The rearrangement joins TRBV25-1 to TRBJ1-6; 7 bases map to TRBD1. V lost 2 bases to trimming and J lost 7 bases; unmatched junction nucleotides: 5. In germline, CDR1 is MGHDK, CDR2 SYGVNS. The CDR3 spans 15 residues. CDR3: CASSEKTGWNSPLHF. Here the CDR3 DNA reads TGTGCCAGCAGTGAAAAGACAGGGTGGAATTCACCCCTCCACTTT.

The V gene is TRBV19, the J gene TRBJ1-4; no clear D. The CDR3 length is 15 residues. Germline loops: CDR1 LNHDA, CDR2 SQIVND (reference sequence). V lost 5 bases and J lost 0, with 10 bases in between. Written as DNA, the CDR3 is TGTGCCAGTAGTGCCTCCCCAGCAACTAATGAAAAACTGTTTTTT. Translating it yields CASSASPATNEKLFF.

The rearrangement links TRBV5-6 to TRBJ1-4; D gene uncertain. CDR1 is SGHDT and CDR2 is YYEEEE in the germline V gene. The V end was cut by 1 base, the J end by 8 bases, with 9 bases between. The CDR3 sequence is 13 residues long. CDR3 in amino acids: CASSLRYVEKLFF. The CDR3, as DNA: TGTGCCAGCAGCTTGCGTTATGTAGAAAAACTGTTTTTT.

V is TRBV3-1 (or the pseudogene TRBV3-2) and J is TRBJ2-4; a weak D match, TRBD1 (5 bases). Germline lookup yields CDR1 LGHDT and CDR2 YNNKEL (reference sequence). The CDR3 runs to 13 residues. V was trimmed by 0 bases and J by 6 bases, leaving 6 bases between them. The CDR3 reads CASSQERGNIQYF. CDR3 nucleotide sequence: TGTGCCAGCAGCCAAGAAAGGGGAAACATTCAGTACTTC.

V usage is TRBV7-2 and J usage is TRBJ1-2, with 8 bases fitting TRBD1. V was clipped by 1 base and J by 7 bases; unmatched bases: 5. Looked up from germline, CDR1 is SGHTA and CDR2 is FQGNSA. The CDR3 spans 14 residues. This CDR3 reads CASSLGQGASGYTF. Written as DNA, the CDR3 is TGTGCCAGCAGCTTAGGGCAGGGGGCGAGTGGCTACACCTTC.

The chain recombines TRBV19 with TRBJ1-5, with TRBD1 matching 10 bases. With V trimmed by 5 bases and J by 7 bases, 5 bases remained unmatched. CDR1 is LNHDA and CDR2 is SQIVND in the germline V gene (reference sequence). CDR3 length: 14 residues. This CDR3 is CASSPGTGEQPQHF. Here the CDR3 DNA reads TGTGCCAGTAGTCCAGGGACAGGGGAACAGCCCCAGCATTTT.

V gene TRBV19 combines with J gene TRBJ2-7, with TRBD2 matching 7 bases. This CDR3 is built from 14 residues. Germline V CDR1 and CDR2: LNHDA, SQIVND (reference sequence). Trimming removed 4 bases from V and 3 bases from J; junction bases left unmatched: 6. CDR3 DNA sequence: TGTGCCAGTAGTAGCGAGGGAGGGTTCTACGAGCAGTACTTC. Encoded protein: CASSSEGGFYEQYF. The variable domain in full, completed from reference TRBV19 and TRBJ2-7, reads DGGITQSPKYLFRKEGQNVTLSCEQNLNHDAMYWYRQDPGQGLRLIYYSQIVNDFQKGDIAEGYSVSREKKESFPLTVTSAQKNPTAFYLCASSSEGGFYEQYFGPGTRLTVT.

This sequence joins TRBV5-1 and TRBJ1-6; tentative D call: TRBD1 (5 bases). Germline V lookup: CDR1 SGHRS, CDR2 YFSETQ. CDR3 length equals 15 residues. Trimming left V 0 bases short and J 8 bases short, with 12 bases between. The CDR3 sequence is CASSLGNAGYSPLHF. The DNA for the CDR3 is TGCGCCAGCAGCTTGGGAAATGCAGGGTATTCACCCCTCCACTTT. Looking up the rest from reference TRBV5-1 and TRBJ1-6 gives the full variable domain: KAGVTQTPRYLIKTRGQQVTLSCSPISGHRSVSWYQQTPGQGLQFLFEYFSETQRNKGNFPGRFSGRQFSNSRSEMNVSTLELGDSALYLCASSLGNAGYSPLHFGNGTRLTVT.

This clone was seen a single time. The CDR3 protein is CASSVTPEGALETQYF. The CDR3 DNA sequence: TGTGCCAGCAGCGTAACTCCAGAGGGGGCGCTTGAGACCCAGTACTTC. The rearrangement joins TRBV9 to TRBJ2-5, with TRBD1 matching over 7 bases. With V trimmed by 1 base and J by 5 bases, 11 bases remained unmatched. Germline-derived CDR1 and CDR2 are SGDLS and YYNGEE. The CDR3 consists of 16 residues.

This chain uses TRBV12-5 with TRBJ2-1, with D perhaps TRBD2 (5 bases). Per germline, CDR1 LGHNT and CDR2 FRNRAP. CDR3 length: 11 residues. Trimming cost V 6 bases and J 10 bases, with 10 bases left between them. CDR3 sequence reads: CASGSGLEQFF. The CDR3 DNA sequence: TGTGCTAGTGGCTCCGGACTGGAGCAGTTCTTC.

The V gene is TRBV18, the J gene TRBJ2-2, with 7 positions matching TRBD2. Germline trimming cut 2 bases from V and 6 bases from J; bases unmatched to any gene: 15. Germline assignment: CDR1 KGHSH and CDR2 LQKENI. The CDR3 is 18 amino acids. Here the CDR3 DNA reads TGTGCCAGCTCACCATACGCAATCGGCGGGGGTTCCCCCGGGGAGCTGTTTTTT. It yields the protein CASSPYAIGGGSPGELFF.

The chain has TRBV5-1 and TRBJ2-5; 8 bases line up with TRBD2. V was clipped by 1 base and J by 1 base; unmatched bases: 3. Per germline, CDR1 SGHRS and CDR2 YFSETQ. This CDR3 has 15 amino acids. CDR3 in amino acids: CASSLLAGPQETQYF. CDR3 nucleotide sequence: TGCGCCAGCAGCTTGTTAGCGGGGCCCCAAGAGACCCAGTACTTC.